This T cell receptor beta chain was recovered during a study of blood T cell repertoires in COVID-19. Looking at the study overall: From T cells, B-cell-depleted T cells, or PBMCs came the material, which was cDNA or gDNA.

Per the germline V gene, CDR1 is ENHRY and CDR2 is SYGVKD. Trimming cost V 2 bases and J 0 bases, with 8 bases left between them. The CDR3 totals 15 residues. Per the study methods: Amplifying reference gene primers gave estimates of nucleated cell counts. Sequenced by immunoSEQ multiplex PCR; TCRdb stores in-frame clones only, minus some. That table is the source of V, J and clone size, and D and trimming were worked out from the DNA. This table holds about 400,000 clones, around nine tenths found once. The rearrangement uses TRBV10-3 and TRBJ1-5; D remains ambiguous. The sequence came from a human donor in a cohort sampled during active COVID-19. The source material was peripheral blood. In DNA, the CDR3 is TGTGCCATCAGTGAGACAGCATATAGCAATCAGCCCCAGCATTTT. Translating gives CAISETAYSNQPQHF.